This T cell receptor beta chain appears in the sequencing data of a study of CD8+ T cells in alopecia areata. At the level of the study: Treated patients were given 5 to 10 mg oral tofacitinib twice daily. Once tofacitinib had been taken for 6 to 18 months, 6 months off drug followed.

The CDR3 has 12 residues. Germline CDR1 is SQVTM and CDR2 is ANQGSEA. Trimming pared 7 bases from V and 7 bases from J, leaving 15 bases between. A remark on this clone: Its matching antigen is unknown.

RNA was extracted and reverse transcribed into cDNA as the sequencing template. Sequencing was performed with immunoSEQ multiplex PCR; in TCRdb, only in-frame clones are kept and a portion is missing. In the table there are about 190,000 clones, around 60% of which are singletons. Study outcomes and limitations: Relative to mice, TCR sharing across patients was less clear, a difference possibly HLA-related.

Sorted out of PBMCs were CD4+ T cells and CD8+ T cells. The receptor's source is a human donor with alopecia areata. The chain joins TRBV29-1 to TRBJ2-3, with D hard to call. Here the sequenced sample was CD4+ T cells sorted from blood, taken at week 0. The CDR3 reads CSANADSHTQYF. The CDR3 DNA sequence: TGCAGCGCCAACGCGGATTCCCATACGCAGTATTTT.